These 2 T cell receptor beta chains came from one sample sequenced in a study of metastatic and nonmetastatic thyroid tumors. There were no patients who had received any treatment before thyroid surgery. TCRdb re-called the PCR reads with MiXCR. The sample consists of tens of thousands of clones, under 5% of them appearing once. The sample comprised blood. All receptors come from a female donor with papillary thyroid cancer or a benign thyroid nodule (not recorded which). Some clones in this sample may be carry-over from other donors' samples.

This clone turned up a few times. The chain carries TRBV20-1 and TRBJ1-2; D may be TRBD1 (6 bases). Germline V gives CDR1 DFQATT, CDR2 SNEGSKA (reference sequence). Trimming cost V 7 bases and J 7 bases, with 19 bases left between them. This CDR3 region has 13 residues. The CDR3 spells CSDDLGGEAGYTF. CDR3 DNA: TGCAGTGATGACCTAGGGGGAGAGGCTGGCTACACCTTC.

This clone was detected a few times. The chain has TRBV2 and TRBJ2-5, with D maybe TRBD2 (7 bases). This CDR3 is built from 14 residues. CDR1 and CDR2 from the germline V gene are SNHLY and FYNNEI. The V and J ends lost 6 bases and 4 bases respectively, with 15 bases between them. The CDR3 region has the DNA TGTGCCAGCAGGAGGGAGGGGGGAGGAGAGACCCAGTACTTC. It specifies CASRREGGGETQYF.